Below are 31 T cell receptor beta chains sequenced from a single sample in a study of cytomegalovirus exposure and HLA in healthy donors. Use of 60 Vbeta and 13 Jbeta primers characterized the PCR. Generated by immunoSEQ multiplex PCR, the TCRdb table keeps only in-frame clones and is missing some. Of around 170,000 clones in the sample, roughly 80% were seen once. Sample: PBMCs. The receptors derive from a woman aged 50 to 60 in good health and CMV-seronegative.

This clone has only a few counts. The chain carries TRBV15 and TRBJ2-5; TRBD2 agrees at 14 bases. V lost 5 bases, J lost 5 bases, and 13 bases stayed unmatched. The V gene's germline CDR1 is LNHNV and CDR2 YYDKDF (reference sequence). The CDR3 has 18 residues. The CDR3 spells CATSGLTSGRARMETQYF. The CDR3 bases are TGTGCCACCAGCGGACTGACTAGCGGGAGGGCCCGTATGGAGACCCAGTACTTC.

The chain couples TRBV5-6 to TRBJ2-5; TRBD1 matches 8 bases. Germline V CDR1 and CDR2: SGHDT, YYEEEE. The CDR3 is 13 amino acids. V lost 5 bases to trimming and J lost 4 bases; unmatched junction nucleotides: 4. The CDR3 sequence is CASRRDRGETQYF. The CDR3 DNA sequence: TGTGCCAGCAGGCGCGACAGGGGAGAGACCCAGTACTTC.

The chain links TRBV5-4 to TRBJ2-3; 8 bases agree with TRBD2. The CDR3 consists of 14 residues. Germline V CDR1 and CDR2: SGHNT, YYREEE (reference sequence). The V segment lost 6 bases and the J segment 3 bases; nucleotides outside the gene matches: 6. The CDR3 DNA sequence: TGTGCCAGCATGCTCAGCGGGGGAACAGATACGCAGTATTTT. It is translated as CASMLSGGTDTQYF.

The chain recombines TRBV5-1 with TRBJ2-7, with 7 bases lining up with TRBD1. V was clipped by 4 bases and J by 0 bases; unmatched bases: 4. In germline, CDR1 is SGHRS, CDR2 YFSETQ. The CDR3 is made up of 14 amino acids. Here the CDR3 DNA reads TGCGCCAGCAGCCCAGACAGGGCCTCCTACGAGCAGTACTTC. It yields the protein CASSPDRASYEQYF.

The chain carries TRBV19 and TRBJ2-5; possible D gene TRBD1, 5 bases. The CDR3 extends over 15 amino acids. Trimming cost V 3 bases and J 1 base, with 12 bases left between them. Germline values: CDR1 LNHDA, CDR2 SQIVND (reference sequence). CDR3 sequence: CASSIRQGLQETQYF. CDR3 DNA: TGTGCCAGTAGTATCCGGCAGGGCCTCCAAGAGACCCAGTACTTC.

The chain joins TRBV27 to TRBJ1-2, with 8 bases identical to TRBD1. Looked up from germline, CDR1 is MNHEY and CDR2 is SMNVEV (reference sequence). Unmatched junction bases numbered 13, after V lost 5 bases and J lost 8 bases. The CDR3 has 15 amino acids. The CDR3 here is CASSPTTGAGSGYTF. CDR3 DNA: TGTGCCAGCAGTCCCACGACAGGGGCTGGTTCGGGCTACACCTTC.

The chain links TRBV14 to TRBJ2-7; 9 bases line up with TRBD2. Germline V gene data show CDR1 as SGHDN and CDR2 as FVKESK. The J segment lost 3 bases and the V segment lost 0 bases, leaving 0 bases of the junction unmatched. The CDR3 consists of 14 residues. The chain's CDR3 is CASSQERGGYEQYF. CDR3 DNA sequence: TGTGCCAGCAGCCAAGAGCGGGGGGGCTACGAGCAGTACTTC.

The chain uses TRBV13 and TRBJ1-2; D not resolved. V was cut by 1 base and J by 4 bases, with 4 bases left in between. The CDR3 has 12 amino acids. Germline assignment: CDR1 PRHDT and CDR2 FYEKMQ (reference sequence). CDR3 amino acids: CASSLDSYGYTF. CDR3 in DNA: TGTGCCAGCAGCTTAGACTCCTATGGCTACACCTTC. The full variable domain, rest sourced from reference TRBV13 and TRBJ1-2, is AAGVIQSPRHLIKEKRETATLKCYPIPRHDTVYWYQQGPGQDPQFLISFYEKMQSDKGSIPDRFSAQQFSDYHSELNMSSLELGDSALYFCASSLDSYGYTFGSGTRLTVV.

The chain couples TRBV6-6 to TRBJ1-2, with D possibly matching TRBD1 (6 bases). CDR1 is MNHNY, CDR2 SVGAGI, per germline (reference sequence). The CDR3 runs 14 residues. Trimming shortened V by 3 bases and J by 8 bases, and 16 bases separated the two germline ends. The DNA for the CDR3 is TGTGCCAGCAGTTATCAACAACAGGGAACGGGCTACACCTTC. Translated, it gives CASSYQQQGTGYTF.

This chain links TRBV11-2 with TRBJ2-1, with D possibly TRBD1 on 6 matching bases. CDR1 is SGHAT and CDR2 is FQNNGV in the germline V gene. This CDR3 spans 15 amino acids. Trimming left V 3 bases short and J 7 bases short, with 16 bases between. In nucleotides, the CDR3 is TGTGCCAGCAGCTTCGACAGGATCGACCCGAATGAGCAGTTCTTC. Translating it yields CASSFDRIDPNEQFF. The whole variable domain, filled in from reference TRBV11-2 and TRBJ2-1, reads EAGVAQSPRYKIIEKRQSVAFWCNPISGHATLYWYQQILGQGPKLLIQFQNNGVVDDSQLPKDRFSAERLKGVDSTLKIQPAKLEDSAVYLCASSFDRIDPNEQFFGPGTRLTVL.

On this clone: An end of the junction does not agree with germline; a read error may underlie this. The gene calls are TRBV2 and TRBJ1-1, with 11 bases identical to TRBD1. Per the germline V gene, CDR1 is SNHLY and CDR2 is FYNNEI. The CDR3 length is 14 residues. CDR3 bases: TGTGCCAACAGTCCCGGGACAGGGGGCACTGAAGCTTTCTTT. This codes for CANSPGTGGTEAFF.

The CDR3 protein is CASWTGQMGGYTF. CDR3 nucleotide sequence: TGTGCCAGCTGGACGGGACAGATGGGTGGCTACACCTTC. The genes are TRBV27 and TRBJ1-2, with 7 positions matching TRBD1. From germline, CDR1 is MNHEY and CDR2 SMNVEV (reference sequence). The CDR3 is 13 residues long. The J segment lost 7 bases and the V segment lost 8 bases, leaving 10 bases of the junction unmatched.

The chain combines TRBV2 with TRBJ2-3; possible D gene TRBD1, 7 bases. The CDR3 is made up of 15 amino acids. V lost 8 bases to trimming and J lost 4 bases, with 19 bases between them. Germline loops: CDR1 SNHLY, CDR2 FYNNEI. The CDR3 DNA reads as TGTGCCAGCTCCGACAGGGCAGGAGGGGCAGATACGCAGTATTTT. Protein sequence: CASSDRAGGADTQYF.

The CDR3 is CAWRGWGETEAFF. The CDR3 DNA reads TGTGCCTGGAGGGGATGGGGAGAAACTGAAGCTTTCTTT. The rearrangement links TRBV30 to TRBJ1-1; D gene ambiguous. The V end lost 3 bases, the J end lost 5 bases, and 13 bases lay between the germline ends. The germline gives CDR1 GTSNPN, CDR2 SVGIG (reference sequence). The CDR3 has 13 amino acids.

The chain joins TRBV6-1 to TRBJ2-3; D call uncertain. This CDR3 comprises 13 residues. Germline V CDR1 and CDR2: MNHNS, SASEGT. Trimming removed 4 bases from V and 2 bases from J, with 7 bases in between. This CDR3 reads CASSGQFTDTQYF. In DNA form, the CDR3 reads TGTGCCAGCAGTGGGCAGTTCACAGATACGCAGTATTTT.

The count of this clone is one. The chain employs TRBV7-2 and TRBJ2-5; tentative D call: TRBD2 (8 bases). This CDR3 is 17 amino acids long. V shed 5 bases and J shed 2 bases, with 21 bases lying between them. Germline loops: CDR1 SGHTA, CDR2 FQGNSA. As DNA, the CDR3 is TGTGCCAGCAGCCTACCCTTGGCGGGGGGACAGCAAGAGACCCAGTACTTC. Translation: CASSLPLAGGQQETQYF.

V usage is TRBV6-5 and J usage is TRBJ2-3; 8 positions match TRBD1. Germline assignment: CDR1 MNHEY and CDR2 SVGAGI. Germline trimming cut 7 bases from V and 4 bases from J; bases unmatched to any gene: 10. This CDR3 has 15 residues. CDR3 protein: CASTRQGKVSDTQYF. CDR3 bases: TGTGCCAGCACCCGACAGGGGAAGGTATCAGATACGCAGTATTTT.

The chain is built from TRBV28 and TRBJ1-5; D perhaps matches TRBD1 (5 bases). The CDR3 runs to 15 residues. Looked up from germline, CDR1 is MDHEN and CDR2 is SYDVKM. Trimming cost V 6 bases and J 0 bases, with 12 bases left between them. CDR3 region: CASRGQTDSNQPQHF. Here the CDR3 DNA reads TGTGCCAGCAGAGGACAAACAGATAGCAATCAGCCCCAGCATTTT.

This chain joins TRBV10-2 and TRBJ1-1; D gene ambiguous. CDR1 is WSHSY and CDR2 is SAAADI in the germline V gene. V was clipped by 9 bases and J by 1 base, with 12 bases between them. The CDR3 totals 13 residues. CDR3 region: CASSGAWNTEAFF. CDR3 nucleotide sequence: TGCGCCAGTAGCGGCGCTTGGAACACTGAAGCTTTCTTT.

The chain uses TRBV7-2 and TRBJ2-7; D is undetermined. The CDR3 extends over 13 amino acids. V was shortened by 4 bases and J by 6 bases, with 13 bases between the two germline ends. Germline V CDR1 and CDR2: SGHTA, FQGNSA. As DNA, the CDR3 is TGTGCCAGCAGCTCCGTCGTATTTTCCGAGCAGTACTTC. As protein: CASSSVVFSEQYF.

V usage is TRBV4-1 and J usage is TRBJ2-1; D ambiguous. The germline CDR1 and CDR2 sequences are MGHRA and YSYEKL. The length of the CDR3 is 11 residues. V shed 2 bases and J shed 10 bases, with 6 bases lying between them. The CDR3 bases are TGCGCCAGCAGCCAAATCGGGGAGCAGTTCTTC. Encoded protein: CASSQIGEQFF.

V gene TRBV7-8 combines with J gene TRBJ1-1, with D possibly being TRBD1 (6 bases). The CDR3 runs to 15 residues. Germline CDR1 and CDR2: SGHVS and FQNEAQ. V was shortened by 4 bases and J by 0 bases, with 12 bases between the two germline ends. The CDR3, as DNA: TGTGCCAGCAGCTACCTGGACAGTATGAACACTGAAGCTTTCTTT. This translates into CASSYLDSMNTEAFF. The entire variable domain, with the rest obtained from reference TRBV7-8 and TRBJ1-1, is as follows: GAGVSQSPRYKVAKRGQDVALRCDPISGHVSLFWYQQALGQGPEFLTYFQNEAQLDKSGLPSDRFFAERPEGSVSTLKIQRTQQEDSAVYLCASSYLDSMNTEAFFGQGTRLTVV.

The CDR3 bases are TGTGCCAGCAAAGGGACACAATTTAACGATGAGCAGTTCTTC. Protein product: CASKGTQFNDEQFF. The V gene is TRBV6-5, the J gene TRBJ2-1; possible D gene TRBD1, 6 bases. From germline, CDR1 is MNHEY and CDR2 SVGAGI. V was shortened by 7 bases and J by 8 bases, with 18 bases between the two germline ends. The length of the CDR3 is 14 residues.

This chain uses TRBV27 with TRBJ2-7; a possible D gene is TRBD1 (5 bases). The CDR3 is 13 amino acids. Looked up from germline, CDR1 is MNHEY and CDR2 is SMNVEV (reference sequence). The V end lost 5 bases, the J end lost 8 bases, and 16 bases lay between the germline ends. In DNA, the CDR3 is TGTGCCAGCAGTCTAAGGCAGGGATCCCAGCAGTACTTC. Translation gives CASSLRQGSQQYF.

For the CDR3, the DNA is TGTGCCAGCAAACAGGGGCCCTCCTACGAGCAGTACTTC. It codes for CASKQGPSYEQYF. This chain uses TRBV28 with TRBJ2-7, with 7 bases identical to TRBD1. V gave up 7 bases and J gave up 0 bases; unmatched junction bases: 3. Germline V CDR1 and CDR2: MDHEN, SYDVKM. The CDR3 has 13 residues.

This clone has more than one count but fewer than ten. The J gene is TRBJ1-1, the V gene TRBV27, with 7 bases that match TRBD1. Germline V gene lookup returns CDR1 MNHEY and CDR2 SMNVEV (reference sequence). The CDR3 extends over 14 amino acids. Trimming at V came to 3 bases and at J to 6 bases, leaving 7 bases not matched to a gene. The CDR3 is CASSFLQGKAEAFF. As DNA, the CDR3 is TGTGCCAGCAGTTTCCTACAGGGGAAGGCTGAAGCTTTCTTT.

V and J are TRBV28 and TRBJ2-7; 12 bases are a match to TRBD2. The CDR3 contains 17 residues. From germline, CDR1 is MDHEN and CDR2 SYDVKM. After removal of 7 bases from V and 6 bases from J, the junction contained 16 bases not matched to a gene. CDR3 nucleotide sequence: TGTGCCAGCACCCTAGGGGGGGCTAGCGGGAGGGCCGGCGAGCAGTACTTC. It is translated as CASTLGGASGRAGEQYF.

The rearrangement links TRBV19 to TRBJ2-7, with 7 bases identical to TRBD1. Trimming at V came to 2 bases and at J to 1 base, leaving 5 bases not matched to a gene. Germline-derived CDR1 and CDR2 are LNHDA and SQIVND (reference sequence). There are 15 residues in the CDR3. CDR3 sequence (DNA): TGTGCCAGTAGTATAACGGGACAGATTTCCTACGAGCAGTACTTC. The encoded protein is CASSITGQISYEQYF.

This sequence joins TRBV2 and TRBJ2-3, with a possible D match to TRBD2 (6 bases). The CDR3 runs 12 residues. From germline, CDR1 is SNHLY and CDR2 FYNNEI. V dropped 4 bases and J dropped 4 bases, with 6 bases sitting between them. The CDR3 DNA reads TGTGCCAGCAGTGGGGAGGCAGATACGCAGTATTTT. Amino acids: CASSGEADTQYF.

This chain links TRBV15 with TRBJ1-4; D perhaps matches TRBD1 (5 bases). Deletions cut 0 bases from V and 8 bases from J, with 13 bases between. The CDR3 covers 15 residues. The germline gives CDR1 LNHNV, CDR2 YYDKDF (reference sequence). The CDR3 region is CATSRESGIPEKLFF. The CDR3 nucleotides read TGTGCCACCAGCAGAGAGTCAGGGATTCCAGAAAAACTGTTTTTT.

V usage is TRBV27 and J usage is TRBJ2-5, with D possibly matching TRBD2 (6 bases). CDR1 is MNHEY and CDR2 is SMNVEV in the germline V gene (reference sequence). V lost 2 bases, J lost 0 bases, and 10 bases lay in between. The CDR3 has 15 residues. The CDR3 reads CASSLGGGYQETQYF. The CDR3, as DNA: TGTGCCAGCAGTTTAGGGGGAGGTTACCAAGAGACCCAGTACTTC.